A single T cell receptor (beta chain) is shown here with its context. Antigen specificity is unknown. This sample was included in a study of siplizumab effects on memory and regulatory T cells. Method: immunoSEQ multiplex PCR; TCRdb's copy keeps in-frame clones and lacks some. The top ten hold 0.64% of the sample, which has about 50,000 clones, 95% to 97% seen once. Study-wide results and limits: Both greater diversity than memory cells and a major contribution to the alloresponse seemed to characterize naive T cells.

The sequence came from a human donor in good health. The sequenced material came from naive CD4+ T cells sorted from blood.

The DNA for the CDR3 is TGTGCCAGCAGCGCTGCTAGGGGCACGCAGTATTTT. Translating it yields CASSAARGTQYF. The chain has TRBV5-4 and TRBJ2-3; possible D gene TRBD1, 5 bases. Between the trimmed V and J ends, which lost 4 bases and 9 bases, there was a span of 12 bases. The CDR3 spans 12 residues. Germline V gives CDR1 SGHNT, CDR2 YYREEE (reference sequence).